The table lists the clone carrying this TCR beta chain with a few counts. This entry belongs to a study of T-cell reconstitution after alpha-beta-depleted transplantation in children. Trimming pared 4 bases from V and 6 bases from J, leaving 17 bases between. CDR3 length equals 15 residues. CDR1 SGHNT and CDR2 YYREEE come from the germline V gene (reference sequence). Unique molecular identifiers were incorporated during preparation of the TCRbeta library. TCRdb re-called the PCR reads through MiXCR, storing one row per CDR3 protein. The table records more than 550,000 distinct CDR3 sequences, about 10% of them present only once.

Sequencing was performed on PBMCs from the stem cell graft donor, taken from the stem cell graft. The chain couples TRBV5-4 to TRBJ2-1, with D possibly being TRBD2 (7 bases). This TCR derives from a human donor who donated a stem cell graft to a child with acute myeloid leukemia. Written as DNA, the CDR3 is TGTGCCAGCAGCCGAGGGGGGGACGATCTCAATGAGCAGTTCTTC. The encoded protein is CASSRGGDDLNEQFF. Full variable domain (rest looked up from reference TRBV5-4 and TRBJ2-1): ETGVTQSPTHLIKTRGQQVTLRCSSQSGHNTVSWYQQALGQGPQFIFQYYREEENGRGNFPPRFSGLQFPNYSSELNVNALELDDSALYLCASSRGGDDLNEQFFGPGTRLTVL.